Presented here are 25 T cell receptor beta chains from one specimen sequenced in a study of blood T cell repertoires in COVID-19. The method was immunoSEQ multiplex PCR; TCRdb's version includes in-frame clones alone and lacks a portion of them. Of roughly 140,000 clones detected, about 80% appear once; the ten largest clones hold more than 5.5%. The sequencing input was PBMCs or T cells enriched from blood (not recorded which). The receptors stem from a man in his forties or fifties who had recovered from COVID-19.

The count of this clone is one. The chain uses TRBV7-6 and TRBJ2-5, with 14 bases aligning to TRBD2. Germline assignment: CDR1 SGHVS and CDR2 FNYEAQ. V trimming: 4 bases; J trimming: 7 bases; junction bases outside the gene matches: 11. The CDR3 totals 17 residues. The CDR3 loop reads CASSSTGTSGGPRTQYF. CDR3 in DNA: TGTGCCAGCAGCTCCACCGGGACTAGCGGGGGCCCTAGGACCCAGTACTTC.

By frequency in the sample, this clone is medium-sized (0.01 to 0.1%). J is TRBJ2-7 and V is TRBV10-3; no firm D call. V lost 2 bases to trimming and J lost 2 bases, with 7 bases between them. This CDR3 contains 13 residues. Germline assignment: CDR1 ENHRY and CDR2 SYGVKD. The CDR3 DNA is TGTGCCATCAGTGAGGACACAACCTACGAGCAGTACTTC. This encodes CAISEDTTYEQYF.

The CDR3 loop reads CASSRGQGEEKLFF. The CDR3 bases are TGTGCCAGCAGCAGGGGACAGGGGGAGGAAAAACTGTTTTTT. This chain uses TRBV9 with TRBJ1-4; 11 bases are a match to TRBD1. Germline values: CDR1 SGDLS, CDR2 YYNGEE. Trimming took 4 bases from V and 8 from J; bases not matched to a gene: 4. This CDR3 region has 14 residues.

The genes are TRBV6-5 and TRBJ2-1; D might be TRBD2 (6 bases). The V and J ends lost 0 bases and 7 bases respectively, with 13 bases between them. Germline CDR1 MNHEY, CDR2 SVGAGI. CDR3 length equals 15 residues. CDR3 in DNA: TGTGCCAGCAGTTACTCGGGCGGGGTATCAAATGAGCAGTTCTTC. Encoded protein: CASSYSGGVSNEQFF.

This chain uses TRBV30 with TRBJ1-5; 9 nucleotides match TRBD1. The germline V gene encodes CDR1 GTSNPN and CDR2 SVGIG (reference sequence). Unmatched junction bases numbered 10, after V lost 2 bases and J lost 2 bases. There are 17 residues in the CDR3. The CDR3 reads CAWSRKTGGYGNQPQHF. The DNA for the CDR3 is TGTGCCTGGAGTAGGAAGACAGGGGGGTATGGCAATCAGCCCCAGCATTTT.

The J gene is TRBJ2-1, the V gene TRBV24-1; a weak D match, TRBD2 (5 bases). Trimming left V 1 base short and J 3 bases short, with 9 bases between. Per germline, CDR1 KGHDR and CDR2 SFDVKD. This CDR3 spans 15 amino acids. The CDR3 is CATSDFREGYNEQFF. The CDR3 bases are TGTGCCACCAGTGATTTTAGAGAGGGCTACAATGAGCAGTTCTTC.

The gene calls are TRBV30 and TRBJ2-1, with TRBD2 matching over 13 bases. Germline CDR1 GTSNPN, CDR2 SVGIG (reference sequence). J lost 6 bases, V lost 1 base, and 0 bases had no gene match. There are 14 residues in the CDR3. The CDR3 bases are TGTGCCTGGAGTGGGACTAGCGGGGGCAATGAGCAGTTCTTC. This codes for CAWSGTSGGNEQFF.

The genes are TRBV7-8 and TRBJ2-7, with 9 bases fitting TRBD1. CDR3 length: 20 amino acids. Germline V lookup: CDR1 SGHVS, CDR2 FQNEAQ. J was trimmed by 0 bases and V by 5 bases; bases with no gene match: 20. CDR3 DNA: TGTGCCAGCAGCCCTAGGCCGGGACAGGGACTATTAGGGAGCTCCTACGAGCAGTACTTC. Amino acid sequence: CASSPRPGQGLLGSSYEQYF.

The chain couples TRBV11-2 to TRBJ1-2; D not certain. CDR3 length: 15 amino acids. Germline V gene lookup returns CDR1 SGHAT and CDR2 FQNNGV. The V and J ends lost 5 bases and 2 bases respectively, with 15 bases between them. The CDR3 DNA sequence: TGTGCCAGCAGCCCAGAGGGCGGAGGCAACTATGGCTACACCTTC. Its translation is CASSPEGGGNYGYTF.

CDR3 sequence (DNA): TGTGCCAGTAGTCTAGCGGGGGGGATTGGCAATGAGCAGTTCTTC. Encoded protein: CASSLAGGIGNEQFF. The chain links TRBV19 to TRBJ2-1, with TRBD2 identical over 12 bases. V lost 5 bases, J lost 6 bases, and 5 bases stayed unmatched. The CDR3 runs 15 residues. In germline, CDR1 is LNHDA, CDR2 SQIVND (reference sequence).

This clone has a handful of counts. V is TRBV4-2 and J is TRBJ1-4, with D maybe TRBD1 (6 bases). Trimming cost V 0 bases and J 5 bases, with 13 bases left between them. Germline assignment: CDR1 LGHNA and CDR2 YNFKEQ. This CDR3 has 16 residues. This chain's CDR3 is CASSQDGSGDNEKLFF. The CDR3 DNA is TGTGCCAGCAGCCAAGATGGTTCAGGGGACAATGAAAAACTGTTTTTT.

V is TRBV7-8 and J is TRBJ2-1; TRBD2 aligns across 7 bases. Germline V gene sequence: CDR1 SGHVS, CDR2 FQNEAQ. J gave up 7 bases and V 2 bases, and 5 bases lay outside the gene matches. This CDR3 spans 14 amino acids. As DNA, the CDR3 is TGTGCCAGCAGCTTATTACGGGGGGTGAATGAGCAGTTCTTC. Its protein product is CASSLLRGVNEQFF. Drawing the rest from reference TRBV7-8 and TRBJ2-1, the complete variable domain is GAGVSQSPRYKVAKRGQDVALRCDPISGHVSLFWYQQALGQGPEFLTYFQNEAQLDKSGLPSDRFFAERPEGSVSTLKIQRTQQEDSAVYLCASSLLRGVNEQFFGPGTRLTVL.

The CDR3 reads CASSSSTDTQYF. CDR3 DNA sequence: TGTGCCAGCAGCTCTAGCACAGATACGCAGTATTTT. This sequence joins TRBV11-2 and TRBJ2-3; D uncertain. The V end lost 4 bases, the J end lost 0 bases, and 2 bases lay between the germline ends. The CDR3 totals 12 residues. Germline loops: CDR1 SGHAT, CDR2 FQNNGV.

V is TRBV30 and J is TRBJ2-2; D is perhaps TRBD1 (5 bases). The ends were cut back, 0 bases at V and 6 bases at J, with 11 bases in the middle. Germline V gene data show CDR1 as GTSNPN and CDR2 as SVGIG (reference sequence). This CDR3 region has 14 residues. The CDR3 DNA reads TGTGCCTGGAGTGTAGGCCAGGGTGCCGGGGAGCTGTTTTTT. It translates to CAWSVGQGAGELFF. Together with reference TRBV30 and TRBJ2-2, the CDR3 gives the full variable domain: SQTIHQWPATLVQPVGSPLSLECTVEGTSNPNLYWYRQAAGRGLQLLFYSVGIGQISSEVPQNLSASRPQDRQFILSSKKLLLSDSGFYLCAWSVGQGAGELFFGEGSRLTVL.

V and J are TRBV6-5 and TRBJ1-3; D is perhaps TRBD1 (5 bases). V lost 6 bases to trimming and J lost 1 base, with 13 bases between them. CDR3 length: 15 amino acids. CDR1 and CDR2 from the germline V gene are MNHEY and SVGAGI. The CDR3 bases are TGTGCCAGCAGCGGGGGAGTGGGGTCTGGAAACACCATATATTTT. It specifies CASSGGVGSGNTIYF.

CDR3 region: CASSPAGLNEKLFF. CDR3 nucleotide sequence: TGTGCCAGCAGCCCAGCAGGCCTAAATGAAAAACTGTTTTTT. The rearrangement links TRBV7-2 to TRBJ1-4; no clear D. Germline V gives CDR1 SGHTA, CDR2 FQGNSA. V was cut by 5 bases and J by 5 bases, with 12 bases left in between. The CDR3 runs 14 residues.

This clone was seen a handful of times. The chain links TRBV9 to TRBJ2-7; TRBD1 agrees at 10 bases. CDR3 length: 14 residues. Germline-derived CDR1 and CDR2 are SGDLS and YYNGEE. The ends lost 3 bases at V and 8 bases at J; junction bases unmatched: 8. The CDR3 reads CASSGPGTGVKQYF. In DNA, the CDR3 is TGTGCCAGCAGCGGCCCCGGGACAGGGGTTAAGCAGTACTTC.

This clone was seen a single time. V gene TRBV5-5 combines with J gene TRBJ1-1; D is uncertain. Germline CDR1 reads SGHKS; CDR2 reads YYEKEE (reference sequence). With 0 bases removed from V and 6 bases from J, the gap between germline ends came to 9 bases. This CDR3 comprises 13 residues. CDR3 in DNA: TGTGCCAGCAGCTTGGGCAGTGAGGCTGAAGCTTTCTTT. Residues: CASSLGSEAEAFF.

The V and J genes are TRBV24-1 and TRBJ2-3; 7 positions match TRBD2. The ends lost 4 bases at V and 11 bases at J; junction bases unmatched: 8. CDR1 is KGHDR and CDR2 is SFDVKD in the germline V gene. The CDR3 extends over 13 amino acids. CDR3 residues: CATSDFGVAGQYF. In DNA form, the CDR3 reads TGTGCCACCAGTGACTTCGGGGTAGCGGGGCAGTATTTT.

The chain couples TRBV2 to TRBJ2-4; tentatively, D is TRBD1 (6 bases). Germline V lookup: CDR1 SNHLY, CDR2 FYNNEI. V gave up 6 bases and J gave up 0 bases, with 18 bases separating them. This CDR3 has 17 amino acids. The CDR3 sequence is CASSWNREKIAKNIQYF. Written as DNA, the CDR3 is TGTGCCAGCAGCTGGAACAGGGAAAAGATAGCCAAAAACATTCAGTACTTC.

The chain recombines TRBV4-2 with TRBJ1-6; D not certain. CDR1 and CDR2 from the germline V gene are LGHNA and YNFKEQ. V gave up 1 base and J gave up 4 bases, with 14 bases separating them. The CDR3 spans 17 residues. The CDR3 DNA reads TGTGCCAGCAGCCAAGTACCCGCGGGGAGGTATAATTCACCCCTCCACTTT. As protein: CASSQVPAGRYNSPLHF.

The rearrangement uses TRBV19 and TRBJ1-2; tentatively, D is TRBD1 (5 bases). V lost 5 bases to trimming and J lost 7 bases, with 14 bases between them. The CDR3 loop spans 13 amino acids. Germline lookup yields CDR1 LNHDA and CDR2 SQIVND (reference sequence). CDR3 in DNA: TGTGCCAGTAGTCTCGGACAAGGCCTTGGCTACACCTTC. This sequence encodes CASSLGQGLGYTF.

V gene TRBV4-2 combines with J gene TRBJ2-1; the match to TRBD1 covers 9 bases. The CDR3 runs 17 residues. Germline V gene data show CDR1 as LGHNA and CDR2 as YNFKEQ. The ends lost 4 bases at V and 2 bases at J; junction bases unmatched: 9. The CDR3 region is CASSPYLDRGPYNEQFF. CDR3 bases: TGTGCCAGCAGCCCCTATTTGGACAGGGGTCCCTACAATGAGCAGTTCTTC.

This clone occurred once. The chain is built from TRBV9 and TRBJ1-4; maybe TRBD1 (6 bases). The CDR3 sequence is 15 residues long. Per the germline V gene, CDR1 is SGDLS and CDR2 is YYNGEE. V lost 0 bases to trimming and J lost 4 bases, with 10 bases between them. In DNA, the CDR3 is TGTGCCAGCAGCGTAGCTCAGGGGTTTAATGAAAAACTGTTTTTT. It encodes CASSVAQGFNEKLFF.

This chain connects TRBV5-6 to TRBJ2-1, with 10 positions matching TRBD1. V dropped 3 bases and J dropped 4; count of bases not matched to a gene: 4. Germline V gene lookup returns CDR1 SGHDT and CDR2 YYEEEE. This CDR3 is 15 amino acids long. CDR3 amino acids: CASSSPGQGYNEQFF. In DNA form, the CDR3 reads TGTGCCAGCAGCTCACCGGGACAGGGGTACAATGAGCAGTTCTTC.